This entry concerns a single T cell receptor (beta chain). The target of this receptor is not known. Base qualities are not at hand, and no much larger clone is one base apart. The sample belongs to a study of blood T cell repertoires in COVID-19 (dated by TCRdb to between 2020 and 2021). About the study as a whole: Samples covering the acute and convalescent phases of COVID-19 were provided by collaborators in the United States, Italy and Spain. The repertoires were released in a freely available public database meant as a resource for research on the immune response to SARS-CoV-2. HLA class I and class II types, where available, came from metadata supplied by the sample provider rather than from assay-based typing. The sample metadata nearly always contained a de-identified subject ID, COVID-19 status, age in years and sex. Samples were obtained from the ongoing ImmuneRACE study (first 160 participants) and from 1,000 to 1,500 subjects provided by 6 global collaborators. Deeply sampled blood TCRbeta repertoires from subjects exposed to, actively infected with, or recovered from COVID-19 were included in the dataset. The prospective study material was composed of cDNA or gDNA derived from T cells, B-cell-depleted T cells, or PBMCs. Here is what the overall study found, with its caveats: How much clinical and demographic metadata was included differed by source and by participant, and the metadata was provided uncurated.

The collaborating institutions used their own protocols to collect whole blood in K2EDTA tubes. Collaborator samples were shipped for TCRbeta analysis as frozen whole blood, isolated PBMCs, or DNA extracted from either sample type. The germline V gene (reference sequence) specifies LNHDA as CDR1 and SQIVND as CDR2. The CDR3 measures 15 amino acids from cysteine to phenylalanine. This entry keeps only the CDR3 DNA: 45 bases, framed from base 1. Trimming costs V 3 bases and J 2 bases, and their ends lie 14 bases apart. TCRbeta CDR3 regions were amplified from genomic DNA using the immunoSEQ Assay, a bias-controlled multiplex PCR. The authors' pipeline ran thus. The number of nucleated cells in each sample was estimated by amplification of reference gene primers within the assay. To quantify the absolute abundance of each unique TCRbeta CDR3 rearrangement, sequence reads were collapsed and filtered. For each sample, productive Simpson clonality was calculated as the square root of Simpson's diversity index across productive rearrangements. Entries here come from immuneACCESS through TCRdb and include only in-frame sequences with V and J called. Some clones fail to appear in such tables; in the studies checked, an unresolved V gene covers under half of the shortfall, and the cause of the remainder is unknown. The D gene and trimming were derived from the DNA, and the V and J assignments and clone size from that table. In all, the sample holds 100,000 to 150,000 clones, and around 89% of those were seen once. The biggest ten clones account for around 20% of the sample.

The chain uses TRBV19 and TRBJ2-7; possibly the D gene is TRBD2, per 5 matching bases. This sequence originates from a man aged 50 or older with active or convalescent COVID-19. Material: peripheral blood. The nucleotides read TGTGCCAGTAGTATTGCCGGGAACGCAGCCTACGAGCAGTACTTC. The translation is CASSIAGNAAYEQYF. With all but the CDR3 taken from the reference TRBV19 and TRBJ2-7 genes, the full variable domain is: DGGITQSPKYLFRKEGQNVTLSCEQNLNHDAMYWYRQDPGQGLRLIYYSQIVNDFQKGDIAEGYSVSREKKESFPLTVTSAQKNPTAFYLCASSIAGNAAYEQYFGPGTRLTVT.